Following are 25 T cell receptor beta chains from one sample sequenced in a study of blood T cell repertoires in COVID-19. Measured with immunoSEQ multiplex PCR; TCRdb has only the in-frame clones, and not every one. Here the sample spans over 200,000 clones, approximately 87% being singletons. Material for sequencing was PBMCs or T cells enriched from blood (not recorded which). The receptors were gathered from a woman aged 50 to 60 in a cohort exposed to, infected with or recovered from COVID-19 (not recorded which).

This clone came up a few times. The chain couples TRBV5-6 to TRBJ1-3, with a possible D match to TRBD1 (5 bases). There are 17 residues in the CDR3. Germline values: CDR1 SGHDT, CDR2 YYEEEE. The V end lost 5 bases, the J end lost 0 bases, and 18 bases lay between the germline ends. The CDR3 DNA reads TGTGCCAGCAGTTTTTGGGTTGGGACTCGCTCTGGAAACACCATATATTTT. This translates into CASSFWVGTRSGNTIYF.

The chain has TRBV19 and TRBJ1-4; 9 positions match TRBD1. V lost 5 bases and J lost 7; bases outside the gene matches: 5. This CDR3 region has 14 residues. CDR1 is LNHDA and CDR2 is SQIVND in the germline V gene (reference sequence). CDR3 sequence reads: CASSLTGGGEKLFF. DNA for the CDR3: TGTGCCAGTAGTTTAACAGGGGGCGGTGAAAAACTGTTTTTT. Full variable domain (remainder filled in from reference TRBV19 and TRBJ1-4): DGGITQSPKYLFRKEGQNVTLSCEQNLNHDAMYWYRQDPGQGLRLIYYSQIVNDFQKGDIAEGYSVSREKKESFPLTVTSAQKNPTAFYLCASSLTGGGEKLFFGSGTQLSVL.

The chain has TRBV5-1 and TRBJ2-7; 14 nucleotides match TRBD2. Germline CDR1 and CDR2: SGHRS and YFSETQ. V dropped 2 bases and J dropped 1; count of bases not matched to a gene: 5. CDR3 size: 17 residues. The CDR3 protein is CASSFQGTSGGSYEQYF. CDR3 nucleotide sequence: TGCGCCAGCAGCTTTCAGGGGACTAGCGGGGGATCCTACGAGCAGTACTTC.

The rearrangement joins TRBV5-1 to TRBJ2-1; TRBD1 aligns across 8 bases. The V segment lost 7 bases and the J segment 5 bases; nucleotides outside the gene matches: 5. Germline lookup yields CDR1 SGHRS and CDR2 YFSETQ. The CDR3 totals 13 residues. CDR3 DNA: TGCGCCAGCTTCGGACAGGGCCACAATGAGCAGTTCTTC. Translation: CASFGQGHNEQFF.

V gene TRBV29-1 combines with J gene TRBJ1-4; TRBD1 is a possible D gene (6 bases). The V end lost 3 bases, the J end lost 7 bases, and 12 bases lay between the germline ends. CDR3 length equals 13 residues. Germline CDR1 SQVTM, CDR2 ANQGSEA. The chain's CDR3 is CSVEGQGFEKLFF. The CDR3 coding sequence is TGCAGCGTTGAGGGGCAGGGGTTTGAAAAACTGTTTTTT.

The rearrangement links TRBV19 to TRBJ2-3, with a possible D match to TRBD1 (5 bases). V was clipped by 5 bases and J by 0 bases, with 9 bases between them. Germline lookup yields CDR1 LNHDA and CDR2 SQIVND (reference sequence). The CDR3 covers 14 residues. CDR3 region: CASSRRASTDTQYF. As DNA, the CDR3 is TGTGCCAGTAGTCGCAGGGCTAGCACAGATACGCAGTATTTT.

The chain is built from TRBV28 and TRBJ2-3, with TRBD1 matching 7 bases. The germline gives CDR1 MDHEN, CDR2 SYDVKM. This CDR3 is 16 amino acids long. The trim removed 4 bases at V and 5 bases at J, leaving 12 bases unmatched. The CDR3 DNA is TGTGCCAGCAGTTCGCCGGGACAGAACTTAGGAGATACGCAGTATTTT. Protein product: CASSSPGQNLGDTQYF.

The chain couples TRBV11-2 to TRBJ2-7; TRBD2 agrees at 7 bases. CDR3 length: 20 residues. J gave up 4 bases and V 0 bases, and 21 bases lay outside the gene matches. Per germline, CDR1 SGHAT and CDR2 FQNNGV. CDR3 in DNA: TGTGCCAGCAGCTTAGACCCCCCAGCGGGGAGGCGAGGGGAGGTTTACGAGCAGTACTTC. Translation: CASSLDPPAGRRGEVYEQYF. Filled out from reference TRBV11-2 and TRBJ2-7, the complete variable domain reads EAGVAQSPRYKIIEKRQSVAFWCNPISGHATLYWYQQILGQGPKLLIQFQNNGVVDDSQLPKDRFSAERLKGVDSTLKIQPAKLEDSAVYLCASSLDPPAGRRGEVYEQYFGPGTRLTVT.

The V gene is TRBV13, the J gene TRBJ2-2; 7 positions match TRBD1. Germline CDR1 PRHDT, CDR2 FYEKMQ (reference sequence). The junction had 10 bases not matched to a gene; V was cut back by 5 bases and J by 7 bases. The CDR3 is made up of 15 amino acids. CDR3 in DNA: TGTGCCAGCAGCCCACGACAGGGCGGTGGCGGGGAGCTGTTTTTT. Translating gives CASSPRQGGGGELFF.

This sequence joins TRBV28 and TRBJ2-3, with 7 positions matching TRBD1. CDR3 length: 16 amino acids. The germline V gene encodes CDR1 MDHEN and CDR2 SYDVKM. The V gene end was trimmed by 5 bases and the J gene end by 3 bases; junction bases not matched to a gene: 11. DNA for the CDR3: TGTGCCAGCAGTCCTGGGGACAGTCATGTTACAGATACGCAGTATTTT. This translates into CASSPGDSHVTDTQYF.

A single count supports this clone. This rearrangement joins TRBV19 to TRBJ2-2, with 8 positions matching TRBD2. Germline V gene lookup returns CDR1 LNHDA and CDR2 SQIVND (reference sequence). This CDR3 has 16 residues. Trimming cost V 7 bases and J 2 bases; bases outside gene matches: 9. The CDR3 loop is CASIRRGDGNTGELFF. The CDR3 bases are TGTGCCAGTATACGGCGGGGGGACGGAAACACCGGGGAGCTGTTTTTT.

The V and J genes are TRBV11-2 and TRBJ2-5, with 11 bases matching TRBD2. Per the germline V gene, CDR1 is SGHAT and CDR2 is FQNNGV. The V gene end was trimmed by 2 bases and the J gene end by 0 bases; junction bases not matched to a gene: 5. The CDR3 consists of 17 residues. The CDR3 DNA reads as TGTGCCAGCAGCTTAAGAGGGACTAGCGGAAACCAAGAGACCCAGTACTTC. This codes for CASSLRGTSGNQETQYF.

The chain carries TRBV3-1 (or the pseudogene TRBV3-2) and TRBJ1-3; D gene uncertain. CDR1 is LGHDT and CDR2 is YNNKEL in the germline V gene (reference sequence). Trimming shortened V by 6 bases and J by 0 bases, and 9 bases separated the two germline ends. This CDR3 has 14 amino acids. The CDR3: CASSHGLSGNTIYF. For the CDR3, the DNA is TGTGCCAGCAGTCACGGACTCTCTGGAAACACCATATATTTT.

V gene TRBV2 combines with J gene TRBJ2-6; 7 bases fit TRBD1. CDR3 length: 22 amino acids. Per the germline V gene, CDR1 is SNHLY and CDR2 is FYNNEI. V dropped 3 bases and J dropped 0; count of bases not matched to a gene: 20. The CDR3 region is CASSDLSWDSPKPHSGANVLTF. CDR3 in DNA: TGTGCCAGCAGTGATCTCTCTTGGGACAGCCCCAAACCCCACTCTGGGGCCAACGTCCTGACTTTC.

The rearrangement uses TRBV29-1 and TRBJ2-3; 9 bases fit TRBD2. The germline V gene has CDR1 SQVTM and CDR2 ANQGSEA. This CDR3 is 14 amino acids long. V gave up 7 bases and J gave up 6 bases; unmatched junction bases: 11. CDR3 sequence reads: CSAAGGTSLDTQYF. The CDR3 DNA reads as TGCAGCGCCGCAGGAGGGACTAGCTTGGATACGCAGTATTTT.

This chain links TRBV7-9 with TRBJ2-7; 9 bases are shared with TRBD1. The length of the CDR3 is 13 residues. CDR1 SEHNR and CDR2 FQNEAQ come from the germline V gene (reference sequence). V lost 7 bases to trimming and J lost 4 bases; unmatched junction nucleotides: 5. CDR3 region: CASNRGQGYEQYF. CDR3 coding DNA: TGTGCCAGCAATCGGGGACAGGGATACGAGCAGTACTTC.

This chain joins TRBV29-1 and TRBJ1-2; 9 bases fit TRBD1. Trimming removed 5 bases from V and 6 bases from J; junction bases left unmatched: 7. This CDR3 has 13 residues. CDR1 is SQVTM, CDR2 ANQGSEA, per germline. The CDR3: CSVWTGEEDGYTF. The CDR3 nucleotides are TGCAGCGTTTGGACAGGGGAGGAAGATGGCTACACCTTC.

The chain couples TRBV20-1 to TRBJ2-7; the match to TRBD1 covers 7 bases. Germline-derived CDR1 and CDR2 are DFQATT and SNEGSKA (reference sequence). With V trimmed by 3 bases and J by 2 bases, 4 bases remained unmatched. The CDR3 runs 13 residues. CDR3 residues: CSASSDRAYEQYF. CDR3 nucleotide sequence: TGCAGTGCTAGTAGTGACAGGGCCTACGAGCAGTACTTC.

The chain uses TRBV5-6 and TRBJ2-7; 7 positions agree with TRBD1. The V gene end was trimmed by 4 bases and the J gene end by 1 base; junction bases not matched to a gene: 8. The germline V gene encodes CDR1 SGHDT and CDR2 YYEEEE. The CDR3 runs 15 residues. The CDR3: CASSPRQGPSYEQYF. The CDR3 region has the DNA TGTGCCAGCAGCCCCAGACAGGGCCCTTCCTACGAGCAGTACTTC.

The chain has TRBV30 and TRBJ2-3; 8 nucleotides match TRBD2. With V trimmed by 0 bases and J by 6 bases, 8 bases remained unmatched. Germline V gene lookup returns CDR1 GTSNPN and CDR2 SVGIG (reference sequence). The CDR3 runs 15 residues. The CDR3 is CAWSVLLGGADTQYF. CDR3 nucleotides: TGTGCCTGGAGTGTACTGCTCGGGGGGGCTGATACGCAGTATTTT.

The V and J genes are TRBV4-1 and TRBJ1-1, with D maybe TRBD1 (6 bases). Between the trimmed V and J ends, which lost 6 bases and 3 bases, there was a span of 14 bases. Germline V gives CDR1 MGHRA, CDR2 YSYEKL. CDR3 length equals 14 residues. The CDR3 spells CASSYRVQDTEAFF. CDR3 sequence (DNA): TGCGCCAGCAGTTACAGGGTTCAGGACACTGAAGCTTTCTTT.

A single count supports this clone. V gene TRBV6-5 combines with J gene TRBJ1-6, with a weak D call TRBD1 (6 bases). The CDR3 is made up of 15 amino acids. Germline CDR1 MNHEY, CDR2 SVGAGI. Trimming pared 6 bases from V and 1 base from J, leaving 10 bases between. The CDR3 reads CASSDRFSYNSPLHF. In DNA, the CDR3 is TGTGCCAGCAGCGACAGGTTTTCCTATAATTCACCCCTCCACTTT.

This rearrangement joins TRBV6-1 to TRBJ1-2; tentatively, D is TRBD1 (6 bases). Per germline, CDR1 MNHNS and CDR2 SASEGT. The V end was cut by 1 base, the J end by 6 bases, with 15 bases between. The CDR3 sequence is 15 residues long. CDR3 protein: CASSEVTRKGDGYTF. CDR3 DNA sequence: TGTGCCAGCAGTGAAGTCACCCGAAAGGGGGATGGCTACACCTTC.

The J gene is TRBJ2-7, the V gene TRBV6-2 or TRBV6-3; the D gene is possibly TRBD2 (6 bases). Deletions cut 2 bases from V and 6 bases from J, with 26 bases between. CDR3 length: 18 residues. Germline lookup yields CDR1 MNHEY and CDR2 SVGEGT. As DNA, the CDR3 is TGTGCCAGCAGTTACAGGACCCCCGGGGGTTCGGGTTTGAGCGAGCAGTACTTC. This gives the protein CASSYRTPGGSGLSEQYF.

The CDR3 DNA is TGCGCCAGCAGCTTTCAGGTCGTTCAGGGGGCCGGGGAGCTGTTTTTT. Protein sequence: CASSFQVVQGAGELFF. The V gene is TRBV5-1, the J gene TRBJ2-2; 7 bases fit TRBD1. The germline gives CDR1 SGHRS, CDR2 YFSETQ. This CDR3 region has 16 residues. V gave up 2 bases and J gave up 6 bases; unmatched junction bases: 10.